Described below is a single TCR beta chain sequence and its context. This clonotype turned up a few times. It lacks a known antigen. Base qualities are not provided; no much larger clone lies one nucleotide away. This record belongs to a study of T cells after yellow fever vaccination (dated by TCRdb to between 2018 and 2021). General notes on the study: Libraries from fractions with low cell numbers were prepared with the SMART-Seq v4 Ultra Low Input RNA kit. Bulk TCR alpha and beta repertoires were sequenced longitudinally to track T-cell clones before and after primary and booster YFV17D yellow fever vaccination. The cohort comprised two healthy male donors, one aged 18 to 29 and one aged 30 to 40 years. Blood samples were taken at several timepoints before and after primary and secondary immunization, and bulk PBMC replicates and cell subsets were isolated.

Synthesis of TCR cDNA relied on 5'RACE template switching, a step that introduced a universal primer site along with unique molecular identifiers. Priming for cDNA synthesis came from both the TCR alpha and TCR beta constant segments. Libraries were amplified in two PCR steps, with sample barcodes and sequencing adapters added in the second step. Sequencing of the libraries was done on either Illumina HiSeq 2500 (2x100 bp) or NovaSeq (2x150 bp). In the source study's methods: Reads were demultiplexed and collapsed into UMI consensus sequences with MIGEC, and V(D)J alignment was performed with MiXCR. Vaccine-responding clonotypes were identified with edgeR using replicate PBMC samples, with FDR below 0.01 and a log2 fold change above 5 up to day 15 being required. Each bulk clonotype received a CD4 or CD8 identity based on whether the sequenced CD4 or CD8 repertoire contained that clonotype at higher abundance. Using fastp trimming at Q25 and MiXCR clonotype assembly, TCRdb reanalyzed the public sequencing data and kept in-frame beta chains. Every entry covers one CDR3 protein and lists the most common genes and DNA from its rows. These V and J calls originate from TCRdb's pipeline instead of the authors' own analysis. For this sample there are just under 600,000 distinct CDR3 sequences; around an eighth appear just once. The ten largest make up around 15% of the sample.

The treatment or condition label of this sample denotes: live attenuated yellow fever vaccine strain. At each blood-draw timepoint, two biological replicates of bulk PBMCs were obtained. A standard Ficoll-Paque protocol was used to isolate PBMCs from peripheral blood. TriZol was used to extract RNA from bulk PBMCs, CD4 and CD8 fractions, and dextramer-positive and dextramer-negative fractions. For CDR1 and CDR2, the germline V gene (reference sequence) lists WNHNN and SYGVQD. V is cut back by 6 bases and J by 5 bases, with 7 bases in the junction unmatched. Its CDR3 holds 14 amino acids, cysteine through phenylalanine. Only CDR3 DNA remains: 42 bases, in frame from the first base. The full study reports these points: Compared with the primary T-cell response, the secondary T-cell response was faster but weaker, reaching its peak on day 5 rather than on day 15. FACS-sorted repertoires could contain abundant contaminating clonotypes from the bulk population, so computational filtering was required. A small share of clonotypes was detected in both CD4 and CD8 compartments, with the overlap likely arising from convergent recombination. The study included only a couple of donors, which limits how far the findings can be generalized. Most clones expanded after primary vaccination (around 97% of CD4 and roughly 91% of CD8) were re-detected after the booster, suggesting that broad memory maintenance occurred.

This specimen consisted of PBMCs, obtained on the day of the yellow fever booster vaccination. The TCR sequence derives from a man aged 30 to 45 who received the YFV17D yellow fever vaccine. The rearrangement combines TRBV10-1 with TRBJ2-7, with 10 middle bases fitting TRBD2. DNA sequence: TGCGCCAGCAGCCCTAGCGGGAGCTTTCACGAGCAGTACTTC. Its protein reads: CASSPSGSFHEQYF.